This T cell receptor beta chain stems from a study of blood T cells in healthy people across ages. Germline trimming cut 6 bases from V and 0 bases from J; bases unmatched to any gene: 4. The CDR3 runs to 14 residues. Germline V gives CDR1 MDHEN, CDR2 SYDVKM. A J-beta primer mix and a sample-barcoded 5' primer were used in a second PCR of about 7 to 12 cycles. TCRdb processed the 5' RACE reads anew with MiXCR; each CDR3 protein has one entry. The sample consists of some 1.4 million distinct CDR3 sequences, roughly 40% of them appearing once. The source of this sequence is a woman aged 18-35 years in good health. Sequencing was done on a sample of blood. This chain connects TRBV28 to TRBJ2-5; 7 bases align to TRBD2. CDR3 sequence: CASRREAYQETQYF. The CDR3 DNA follows: TGTGCCAGCAGACGGGAGGCGTACCAAGAGACCCAGTACTTC. The whole variable domain, filled in from reference TRBV28 and TRBJ2-5, reads DVKVTQSSRYLVKRTGEKVFLECVQDMDHENMFWYRQDPGLGLRLIYFSYDVKMKEKGDIPEGYSVSREKKERFSLILESASTNQTSMYLCASRREAYQETQYFGPGTRLLVL.